Listed below are T cell receptor beta chains from one sample, sequenced in a study of blood T cell repertoires in COVID-19. Assay used: immunoSEQ multiplex PCR; TCRdb lists only in-frame clones, some missing. The sample carries 120,000 or so clones, less than 90% recorded once. The sample comprised peripheral blood. These receptor sequences come from a young woman who had recovered from COVID-19. The conserved cysteine and the conserved F or W are not part of the CDR3 here. The order of the fields is V gene, D gene, J gene, CDR3 protein. The D gene is left open where the match is weak.

v_call: TRBV4-1
d_call: TRBD1
j_call: TRBJ2-5
cdr3_aa: ASSRAGGEETQY

v_call: TRBV2
d_call: TRBD2
j_call: TRBJ2-5
cdr3_aa: ASLRLAGQETQY

v_call: TRBV5-4
d_call: NA
j_call: TRBJ2-1
cdr3_aa: ASSPTESSYNEQF

v_call: TRBV12-3/TRBV12-4
d_call: NA
j_call: TRBJ1-1
cdr3_aa: ASSFEVNTEAF

v_call: TRBV5-1
d_call: NA
j_call: TRBJ1-1
cdr3_aa: ASSLDRVTEAF

v_call: TRBV7-9
d_call: TRBD2
j_call: TRBJ2-7
cdr3_aa: ASSPNGRAGEQY

v_call: TRBV2
d_call: NA
j_call: TRBJ2-3
cdr3_aa: ASSPPFTDTQY

v_call: TRBV7-9
d_call: TRBD1
j_call: TRBJ1-2
cdr3_aa: ASSTEGQGDNYGYT

v_call: TRBV5-4
d_call: NA
j_call: TRBJ1-4
cdr3_aa: ASSLDSTREKLF

v_call: TRBV6-6
d_call: NA
j_call: TRBJ2-3
cdr3_aa: ASRILSTDTQY

v_call: TRBV3-1/TRBV3-2
d_call: TRBD1
j_call: TRBJ1-6
cdr3_aa: ASSQYRQSSGGSPLH

v_call: TRBV6-5
d_call: TRBD1
j_call: TRBJ1-1
cdr3_aa: ASSPGDRVTEAF

v_call: TRBV19
d_call: NA
j_call: TRBJ1-2
cdr3_aa: ASSIREGYT

v_call: TRBV6-1
d_call: NA
j_call: TRBJ1-2
cdr3_aa: ASSITASGNYGYT

v_call: TRBV18
d_call: TRBD1
j_call: TRBJ2-2
cdr3_aa: ASSPAGGNTGELF

v_call: TRBV18
d_call: NA
j_call: TRBJ1-5
cdr3_aa: ASSPVAADQPQH

v_call: TRBV6-5
d_call: NA
j_call: TRBJ1-5
cdr3_aa: ATLGRENSNQPQH

v_call: TRBV5-1
d_call: TRBD2
j_call: TRBJ2-3
cdr3_aa: ASSPGTSGTDTQY

v_call: TRBV20-1
d_call: TRBD1
j_call: TRBJ1-2
cdr3_aa: SGTANYGYT

v_call: TRBV15
d_call: TRBD2
j_call: TRBJ2-3
cdr3_aa: ATSRDRGGQDTQY

v_call: TRBV11-2
d_call: TRBD2
j_call: TRBJ2-7
cdr3_aa: ATADLAGGRDEQY

v_call: TRBV5-1
d_call: NA
j_call: TRBJ2-1
cdr3_aa: ASSKGYTIDEQF

v_call: TRBV18
d_call: TRBD1
j_call: TRBJ2-7
cdr3_aa: ASSTDRASYEQY

v_call: TRBV10-3
d_call: NA
j_call: TRBJ1-2
cdr3_aa: AISETYGYT

v_call: TRBV29-1
d_call: TRBD1
j_call: TRBJ1-2
cdr3_aa: SVHTGGWGYGYT

v_call: TRBV5-4
d_call: NA
j_call: TRBJ2-1
cdr3_aa: ASSGQTASYNEQF

v_call: TRBV5-1
d_call: NA
j_call: TRBJ1-1
cdr3_aa: ASSLSGLLNTEAF

v_call: TRBV5-4
d_call: TRBD1
j_call: TRBJ1-6
cdr3_aa: ASSLWDRGSPLH

v_call: TRBV30
d_call: NA
j_call: TRBJ1-4
cdr3_aa: AWMRTNEKLF

v_call: TRBV5-1
d_call: NA
j_call: TRBJ1-1
cdr3_aa: ASSPRRVANTEAF

v_call: TRBV4-2
d_call: NA
j_call: TRBJ2-5
cdr3_aa: ASSQAVAGGETQY

v_call: TRBV2
d_call: TRBD1
j_call: TRBJ2-7
cdr3_aa: ASRDRAYEQY

v_call: TRBV5-1
d_call: NA
j_call: TRBJ2-5
cdr3_aa: ASTGQRVQGTQY

v_call: TRBV5-1
d_call: TRBD2
j_call: TRBJ2-7
cdr3_aa: ASKGLAGPSYEQY

v_call: TRBV3-1/TRBV3-2
d_call: TRBD1
j_call: TRBJ1-6
cdr3_aa: ASSQAAGGERNSPLH

v_call: TRBV2
d_call: TRBD1
j_call: TRBJ1-5
cdr3_aa: ASIPDRANQPQH

v_call: TRBV9
d_call: TRBD1
j_call: TRBJ1-4
cdr3_aa: ASSVEPGGREKLF

v_call: TRBV6-5
d_call: TRBD1
j_call: TRBJ1-2
cdr3_aa: ASRKTGTNYGYT

v_call: TRBV18
d_call: TRBD1
j_call: TRBJ1-4
cdr3_aa: ASSPGTGGTEKLF

v_call: TRBV5-8
d_call: NA
j_call: TRBJ2-5
cdr3_aa: ASSSRGLRETQY

v_call: TRBV27
d_call: NA
j_call: TRBJ2-7
cdr3_aa: ASSLSAGSAYEQY

v_call: TRBV21-1
d_call: NA
j_call: TRBJ2-2
cdr3_aa: ASRGGGDTGELF

v_call: TRBV6-1
d_call: NA
j_call: TRBJ1-3
cdr3_aa: ASSEGIYSGNTIY

v_call: TRBV5-3
d_call: TRBD2
j_call: TRBJ2-5
cdr3_aa: ARSLVGLAGYQETQY

v_call: TRBV12-3/TRBV12-4
d_call: NA
j_call: TRBJ1-1
cdr3_aa: ASTTQGNTEAF

v_call: TRBV5-1
d_call: NA
j_call: TRBJ1-3
cdr3_aa: ASSPGVGGSGNTIY

v_call: TRBV6-5
d_call: NA
j_call: TRBJ1-1
cdr3_aa: ASRAGATEAF

v_call: TRBV19
d_call: NA
j_call: TRBJ2-3
cdr3_aa: ASRGGTDTQY

v_call: TRBV18
d_call: TRBD1
j_call: TRBJ1-3
cdr3_aa: ASSPQGARTLGGNTIY

v_call: TRBV20-1
d_call: NA
j_call: TRBJ1-4
cdr3_aa: SASSAGTNEKLF

v_call: TRBV5-4
d_call: TRBD1
j_call: TRBJ1-2
cdr3_aa: ASSLDRGQSGGYT

v_call: TRBV2
d_call: TRBD1
j_call: TRBJ1-4
cdr3_aa: ASSLRGLGEKLF

v_call: TRBV30
d_call: NA
j_call: TRBJ2-7
cdr3_aa: AWSNGGPLYEQY